This T cell receptor (beta chain) was profiled in a study of T cells after posttransplantation cyclophosphamide. Study observations and caveats: After PTCy, TRB diversity resembled that of CNI/methotrexate controls.

On the day of bone marrow donation, the related graft donor provided peripheral blood. Profiling relied on immunoSEQ multiplex PCR, and the TCRdb table lists in-frame clones only, not all of them. The table lists around 28,000 clones, no singletons, with around 3% in the top ten. In this sample, this clone turned up many times. The antigen remains unidentified. The sample comprised PBMCs. The TCR sequence derives from a woman aged 60-75 years in good health, CMV-negative, and a related stem cell transplant donor.

The CDR3 loop is CASSSGGVLPRNTIYF. CDR3 DNA sequence: TGCGCCAGCAGCTCCGGGGGGGTGCTCCCTAGAAACACCATATATTTT. The J gene is TRBJ1-3, the V gene TRBV5-1; D perhaps matches TRBD1 (5 bases). The V gene lost 3 bases and the J gene lost 5 bases, with 18 bases spanning the gap. In germline, CDR1 is SGHRS, CDR2 YFSETQ. The CDR3 spans 16 residues.